The 19 T cell receptor beta chains below were found in one sample sequenced in a study of low-dose radiotherapy and immunotherapy resistance in tumors. Gene-specific TRAV and TRBV primers were used for first-strand cDNA, covering alpha and beta chains. PCR amplification of the TCRs was performed with Phusion for approximately 20 PCR cycles, and it relied on a constant-region primer together with a V-primer adapter. TCRdb reprocessed the reads via MiXCR and lists one record per CDR3 protein. Among around 11,000 distinct CDR3 sequences listed, about half were seen once. The origin of the receptors is a human donor with advanced metastatic prostate, ovarian, gallbladder or colorectal cancer (not recorded which). This table probably holds off-target reads from a library built for another chain.

The chain joins TRBV20-1 to TRBJ2-7; 14 bases line up with TRBD2. The CDR3 loop spans 17 amino acids. CDR1 and CDR2 from the germline V gene are DFQATT and SNEGSKA (reference sequence). Trimming at V came to 1 base and at J to 3 bases, leaving 8 bases not matched to a gene. CDR3 loop: CSARVGTSGGRFYEQYF. In nucleotides, the CDR3 is TGCAGTGCTAGAGTTGGGACTAGCGGGGGCCGTTTCTACGAGCAGTACTTC.

The chain employs TRBV5-1 and TRBJ1-1, with a tentative D call TRBD1 (5 bases). Germline V CDR1 and CDR2: SGHRS, YFSETQ. Trimming cost V 0 bases and J 1 base, with 13 bases left between them. CDR3 size: 16 residues. CDR3 nucleotides: TGCGCCAGCAGCTTGGCGCCCCAGGGTCAGAACACTGAAGCTTTCTTT. Translated: CASSLAPQGQNTEAFF.

This rearrangement joins TRBV24-1 to TRBJ1-2, with unresolved D. Trimming left V 1 base short and J 2 bases short, with 7 bases between. The CDR3 extends over 14 amino acids. CDR1 and CDR2 from the germline V gene are KGHDR and SFDVKD. The CDR3 protein is CATSDFGENYGYTF. The CDR3 DNA reads TGTGCCACCAGTGATTTTGGGGAAAACTATGGCTACACCTTC.

The rearrangement uses TRBV28 and TRBJ2-7, with no clear D. V was pared by 6 bases and J by 0 bases, with 15 bases between. The CDR3 totals 15 residues. CDR1 is MDHEN, CDR2 SYDVKM, per germline. The CDR3 reads CASSQTSDSSYEQYF. In DNA, the CDR3 is TGTGCCAGCAGCCAGACATCCGATAGCTCCTACGAGCAGTACTTC.

This clonotype has more than one count but fewer than ten. CDR3 in amino acids: CASSLTPPGQGLAGNEQYF. Written as DNA, the CDR3 is TGCGCCAGCAGCTTGACCCCACCGGGACAGGGACTAGCGGGAAACGAGCAGTACTTC. The chain joins TRBV5-1 to TRBJ2-7; TRBD2 aligns across 13 bases. With V trimmed by 1 base and J by 5 bases, 15 bases remained unmatched. This CDR3 spans 19 amino acids. Germline values: CDR1 SGHRS, CDR2 YFSETQ.

This clonotype was picked up a small number of times. This sequence joins TRBV6-1 and TRBJ1-5, with TRBD1 matching 12 bases. Losses at the gene ends were 5 bases for V and 1 base for J; bases not matched to a gene: 3. Germline-derived CDR1 and CDR2 are MNHNS and SASEGT. This CDR3 has 16 residues. This chain's CDR3 is CASSWGQGASNQPQHF. As DNA, the CDR3 is TGTGCCAGCAGTTGGGGACAGGGGGCAAGCAATCAGCCCCAGCATTTT.

This clonotype was detected a few times. V gene TRBV28 combines with J gene TRBJ1-1; D is uncertain. This CDR3 has 13 amino acids. Between the trimmed V and J ends, which lost 2 bases and 4 bases, there was a span of 8 bases. The germline V gene has CDR1 MDHEN and CDR2 SYDVKM. The CDR3 protein is CASSLVDGTEAFF. In nucleotides, the CDR3 is TGTGCCAGCAGTTTAGTGGATGGCACTGAAGCTTTCTTT.

The rearrangement uses TRBV21-1 and TRBJ2-1; TRBD1 is the table's D call, not checked against the DNA. TRBV21-1 is an annotated pseudogene. The CDR3 runs 15 residues. This chain's CDR3 is CASSRGAGDFHEQFF. CDR3 nucleotides: TGTGCCAGCAGCCGGGGGGCGGGAGATTTCCATGAGCAGTTCTTC.

This clonotype was counted only a few times. The V gene is TRBV27, the J gene TRBJ2-1; 8 bases line up with TRBD1. This CDR3 is 14 amino acids long. V shed 4 bases and J 7 bases; nucleotides not matched to a gene: 6. CDR1 and CDR2 from the germline V gene are MNHEY and SMNVEV (reference sequence). In DNA, the CDR3 is TGTGCCAGCAGTTCAACAGGGGGAAGGAATGAGCAGTTCTTC. Protein: CASSSTGGRNEQFF.

The genes are TRBV28 and TRBJ1-1; D is ambiguous. Germline lookup yields CDR1 MDHEN and CDR2 SYDVKM. The ends were cut back, 4 bases at V and 4 bases at J, with 13 bases in the middle. CDR3 length: 14 residues. CDR3 coding DNA: TGTGCCAGCAGTTCTAGCATGGCGGGCACTGAAGCTTTCTTT. This sequence encodes CASSSSMAGTEAFF.

The chain uses TRBV29-1 and TRBJ2-3, with D perhaps being TRBD1 or TRBD2 (5 bases each). This CDR3 has 13 residues. V was pared by 3 bases and J by 2 bases, with 9 bases between. The germline CDR1 and CDR2 sequences are SQVTM and ANQGSEA. Written as DNA, the CDR3 is TGCAGCGTTGAGGGGACGAACACAGATACGCAGTATTTT. Amino acid sequence: CSVEGTNTDTQYF.

V is TRBV5-1 and J is TRBJ1-3; D may be TRBD1 (5 bases). V gave up 1 base and J gave up 0 bases, with 14 bases separating them. The CDR3 totals 17 residues. The germline V gene encodes CDR1 SGHRS and CDR2 YFSETQ. The DNA of the CDR3 is TGCGCCAGCAGCTTGACCACGACAGATCTCTCTGGAAACACCATATATTTT. Protein: CASSLTTTDLSGNTIYF.

This clonotype was seen only a few times. The chain has TRBV5-1 and TRBJ2-7; TRBD2 aligns across 7 bases. Germline V gives CDR1 SGHRS, CDR2 YFSETQ. The CDR3 totals 14 residues. The J segment lost 7 bases and the V segment lost 4 bases, leaving 11 bases of the junction unmatched. Here the CDR3 reads CASSPPGLPWEQYF. CDR3 nucleotides: TGCGCCAGCAGCCCTCCGGGACTACCCTGGGAGCAGTACTTC.

The chain recombines TRBV18 with TRBJ1-1; D unresolved. With 2 bases removed from V and 4 bases from J, the gap between germline ends came to 8 bases. In germline, CDR1 is KGHSH, CDR2 LQKENI. The length of the CDR3 is 13 residues. The CDR3 protein is CASSPGVGTEAFF. CDR3 DNA sequence: TGTGCCAGCTCACCAGGGGTCGGCACTGAAGCTTTCTTT.

The rearrangement uses TRBV28 and TRBJ1-1, with 7 bases aligning to TRBD1. CDR3 length: 15 amino acids. V lost 6 bases, J lost 4 bases, and 11 bases stayed unmatched. From germline, CDR1 is MDHEN and CDR2 SYDVKM. CDR3 region: CASRAPGQRATEAFF. CDR3 sequence (DNA): TGTGCCAGCAGGGCTCCGGGACAGAGGGCCACTGAAGCTTTCTTT.

This chain connects TRBV28 to TRBJ2-1; a possible D gene is TRBD1 (6 bases). The CDR3 sequence is 14 residues long. The germline gives CDR1 MDHEN, CDR2 SYDVKM. CDR3 bases: TGTGTAATCCAGGGGCAGAGCTCCTACAATGAGCAGTTCTTC. Translating it yields CVIQGQSSYNEQFF.

This clonotype was observed a handful of times. CDR3 DNA: TGTGCCAGCAGCTTAAGATCTGAGCAGTTCTTC. This gives the protein CASSLRSEQFF. The gene calls are TRBV5-6 and TRBJ2-1, with D unresolved. V was trimmed by 2 bases and J by 9 bases, leaving 6 bases between them. The CDR3 is 11 residues long. Per germline, CDR1 SGHDT and CDR2 YYEEEE.

This clonotype came up a few times. The rearrangement joins TRBV5-1 to TRBJ1-1; D uncertain. Germline-derived CDR1 and CDR2 are SGHRS and YFSETQ. The CDR3 length is 14 residues. The V end lost 4 bases, the J end lost 0 bases, and 10 bases lay between the germline ends. The CDR3 here is CASSRIVMNTEAFF. In nucleotides, the CDR3 is TGCGCCAGCAGCCGGATAGTCATGAACACTGAAGCTTTCTTT.

The chain combines TRBV19 with TRBJ2-1, with D perhaps matching TRBD2 (5 bases). Per the germline V gene, CDR1 is LNHDA and CDR2 is SQIVND (reference sequence). The V and J ends lost 4 bases and 7 bases respectively, with 17 bases between them. This CDR3 spans 15 amino acids. The DNA of the CDR3 is TGTGCCAGTAGTACGTGGGGAGACCCTAAAAATGAGCAGTTCTTC. Its translation: CASSTWGDPKNEQFF.